The next 29 T cell receptor beta chains were all read from a single sample in a study of shared clonotypes between healthy human individuals. Profiled with immunoSEQ multiplex PCR; TCRdb holds only in-frame clones, not every one. The profile shows around 350,000 clones, less than 85% of them singletons. Material: memory CD4+ T cells sorted from blood. As for subset: CD45RA-negative fraction. These receptors were collected from a man aged 25-45 years in good health.

Concerning this clone itself: This sequence may be a read error, since a much larger clone differs from it by one base. Additional DNA sequences in this sample encode the identical CDR3. The V call is TRBV29-1, the J call TRBJ2-3, with D maybe TRBD1 (6 bases). The germline V gene encodes CDR1 SQVTM and CDR2 ANQGSEA. The CDR3 consists of 14 residues. V was shortened by 1 base and J by 4 bases, with 12 bases between the two germline ends. CDR3 sequence (DNA): TGCAGCGTTGAAGGGGGGAAGGGGGCAGATACGCAGTATTTT. Encoded protein: CSVEGGKGADTQYF.

The genes are TRBV29-1 and TRBJ1-4; the D is unclear. Germline CDR1 reads SQVTM; CDR2 reads ANQGSEA. The CDR3 loop spans 12 amino acids. Trimming took 7 bases from V and 4 from J, leaving 10 bases between them. In DNA form, the CDR3 reads TGCAGCGCCACAGCTAATAATGAAAAACTGTTTTTT. It translates to CSATANNEKLFF.

As concerns this clone: This sample includes further DNA sequences coding for the same CDR3. This chain's CDR3 is CASSLRLGLYNEQFF. In DNA, the CDR3 is TGTGCCAGCAGCTTGAGACTAGGTCTCTACAATGAGCAGTTCTTC. This sequence joins TRBV5-6 and TRBJ2-1, with a possible D match to TRBD2 (6 bases). The CDR3 has 15 amino acids. The V gene lost 1 base and the J gene lost 3 bases, with 11 bases spanning the gap. Per the germline V gene, CDR1 is SGHDT and CDR2 is YYEEEE.

The chain couples TRBV7-9 to TRBJ2-7; D might be TRBD1 (6 bases). Deletions cut 0 bases from V and 5 bases from J, with 14 bases between. The CDR3 runs to 15 residues. Germline V gives CDR1 SEHNR, CDR2 FQNEAQ (reference sequence). The CDR3 sequence is CASSLAGVRGHEQYF. The CDR3 DNA sequence: TGTGCCAGCAGCTTAGCTGGGGTCAGGGGTCACGAGCAGTACTTC.

The CDR3 bases are TGTGCCAGCAGTTATTCAGGGGGTTTCTACAATGAGCAGTTCTTC. It translates to CASSYSGGFYNEQFF. The chain combines TRBV6-5 with TRBJ2-1, with 7 bases matching TRBD1. Germline-derived CDR1 and CDR2 are MNHEY and SVGAGI. With V trimmed by 3 bases and J by 3 bases, 5 bases remained unmatched. The CDR3 has 15 residues.

This chain links TRBV5-4 with TRBJ2-5; TRBD2 matches at 7 bases. V lost 0 bases, J lost 5 bases, and 10 bases stayed unmatched. The CDR3 length is 16 residues. Per the germline V gene, CDR1 is SGHNT and CDR2 is YYREEE (reference sequence). The CDR3 here is CASSLERGRVLETQYF. CDR3 DNA: TGTGCCAGCAGCTTGGAGCGGGGTAGGGTACTGGAGACCCAGTACTTC.

In the case of this clone: A junction boundary mismatches the germline segment, possibly from a read error. This sample includes further DNA sequences coding for the same CDR3. The rearrangement links TRBV10-1 to TRBJ2-3; D uncertain. CDR1 and CDR2 (germline): WNHNN, SYGVQD (reference sequence). This CDR3 has 12 residues. The CDR3, as DNA: TGCGCCAGCAGTGAGAGCACAGATACACAGTATTTT. Translating it yields CASSESTDTQYF.

V usage is TRBV6-1 and J usage is TRBJ1-2, with unresolved D. The germline CDR1 and CDR2 sequences are MNHNS and SASEGT. Trimming removed 6 bases at V and 8 bases at J, with 13 bases between. The CDR3 is 12 residues long. CDR3 residues: CASRQQGTGYTF. The CDR3 nucleotides read TGTGCCAGCAGACAGCAAGGAACCGGCTACACCTTC.

The J gene is TRBJ1-6, the V gene TRBV30, with 8 bases matching TRBD1. The V segment lost 7 bases and the J segment 9 bases; nucleotides outside the gene matches: 8. The CDR3 totals 13 residues. Per germline, CDR1 GTSNPN and CDR2 SVGIG (reference sequence). CDR3 in amino acids: CASRTGGTSPLHF. As DNA, the CDR3 is TGTGCCTCACGCACAGGGGGTACTTCACCCCTCCACTTT.

Only one count was recorded for this clone. The chain carries TRBV28 and TRBJ1-5, with D perhaps matching TRBD1 (6 bases). Deletions cut 3 bases from V and 9 bases from J, with 15 bases between. CDR3 length: 14 amino acids. In germline, CDR1 is MDHEN, CDR2 SYDVKM. The CDR3 DNA sequence: TGTGCCAGCAGTTTTTCGGGGGCCTTTTTGCCCCAGCATTTT. Encoded protein: CASSFSGAFLPQHF.

This clone was seen a few times. This chain links TRBV2 with TRBJ2-7, with 8 bases lining up with TRBD2. This CDR3 region has 13 residues. Germline V lookup: CDR1 SNHLY, CDR2 FYNNEI. Unmatched junction bases numbered 5, after V lost 8 bases and J lost 2 bases. The DNA for the CDR3 is TGTGCCAGCGAGCGGGAGACTGCCTACGAGCAGTACTTC. Translated, it gives CASERETAYEQYF.

CDR3 sequence reads: CASSETVQQFF. CDR3 in DNA: TGTGCCAGCAGTGAGACAGTACAGCAGTTCTTC. The chain has TRBV2 and TRBJ2-1; TRBD1 might be the D (5 bases). V was cut by 3 bases and J by 11 bases, with 8 bases left in between. Germline V gene data show CDR1 as SNHLY and CDR2 as FYNNEI. The CDR3 loop spans 11 amino acids.

This clone turned up a few times. This sequence joins TRBV5-6 and TRBJ2-4; D perhaps matches TRBD2 (6 bases). Between the trimmed V and J ends, which lost 0 bases and 0 bases, there was a span of 7 bases. The CDR3 has 15 amino acids. Germline CDR1 SGHDT, CDR2 YYEEEE. The CDR3 protein is CASSLAGLAKNIQYF. As DNA, the CDR3 is TGTGCCAGCAGCTTGGCGGGACTAGCCAAAAACATTCAGTACTTC.

The chain couples TRBV29-1 to TRBJ1-2; 7 bases map to TRBD1. The germline gives CDR1 SQVTM, CDR2 ANQGSEA. CDR3 length equals 15 residues. With V trimmed by 3 bases and J by 8 bases, 15 bases remained unmatched. The CDR3 DNA reads as TGCAGCGTTGATTACTCTGCGGCAGGGGGGATAGGCTACACCTTC. Translated, it gives CSVDYSAAGGIGYTF.

The genes are TRBV11-2 and TRBJ2-3, with D perhaps TRBD1 or TRBD2 (6 bases each). Germline V gene sequence: CDR1 SGHAT, CDR2 FQNNGV. This CDR3 has 16 amino acids. V was shortened by 5 bases and J by 2 bases, with 17 bases between the two germline ends. CDR3 residues: CASSRRGDPLTDTQYF. The DNA of the CDR3 is TGTGCCAGCAGCCGTAGGGGGGATCCCCTCACAGATACGCAGTATTTT.

The sample holds a few counts of this clone. The V gene is TRBV5-6, the J gene TRBJ1-1, with 7 positions matching TRBD1. CDR1 and CDR2 from the germline V gene are SGHDT and YYEEEE. J gave up 1 base and V 5 bases, and 5 bases lay outside the gene matches. The CDR3 covers 14 residues. The CDR3 DNA sequence: TGTGCCAGCAGACCGGGACAGAGGAACACTGAAGCTTTCTTT. Encoded protein: CASRPGQRNTEAFF.

This clone was counted once. The V gene is TRBV10-3, the J gene TRBJ2-7; the D gene is possibly TRBD1 (6 bases). The V gene lost 2 bases and the J gene lost 2 bases, with 10 bases spanning the gap. The CDR3 is 14 residues long. Germline CDR1 ENHRY, CDR2 SYGVKD. This CDR3 is CAISELTGAYEQYF. The CDR3 DNA reads TGTGCCATCAGTGAGCTGACAGGCGCCTACGAGCAGTACTTC.

The CDR3 region has the DNA TGTGCCAGCACGTCCGGGACATACCAAGAGACCCAGTACTTC. Translating it yields CASTSGTYQETQYF. The chain employs TRBV6-6 and TRBJ2-5, with a tentative D call TRBD1 (6 bases). The germline V and J ends were trimmed by 7 bases and 0 bases, with 12 bases remaining between them. Germline V gene data show CDR1 as MNHNY and CDR2 as SVGAGI (reference sequence). This CDR3 is built from 14 residues.

The rearrangement joins TRBV4-1 to TRBJ1-3, with 8 bases matching TRBD1. The CDR3 sequence is 15 residues long. The V segment lost 6 bases and the J segment 2 bases; nucleotides outside the gene matches: 6. Germline CDR1 and CDR2: MGHRA and YSYEKL. CDR3 DNA: TGCGCCAGCAGACTGACAGGGGTCGCTGGAAACACCATATATTTT. Translating it yields CASRLTGVAGNTIYF.

This chain joins TRBV11-3 and TRBJ2-1; D uncertain. This CDR3 has 12 amino acids. The V and J ends lost 2 bases and 8 bases respectively, with 7 bases between them. Germline V gives CDR1 SGHNT, CDR2 YENEEA. Here the CDR3 reads CASSLKKDEQFF. The CDR3 coding sequence is TGTGCCAGCAGCTTAAAGAAAGATGAGCAGTTCTTC.

This clone came up many times. Mismatch with germline at one junction end may stem from a read error. The gene calls are TRBV10-2 and TRBJ2-7; D remains unclear. The CDR3 has 11 residues. CDR1 is WSHSY and CDR2 is SAAADI in the germline V gene. CDR3 coding DNA: TGCGCCAGCAGCGCTGGTGCTAGGGAATTCTTC. This sequence encodes CASSAGAREFF.

This rearrangement joins TRBV19 to TRBJ2-1; perhaps TRBD2 as D (5 bases). CDR1 and CDR2 (germline): LNHDA, SQIVND (reference sequence). V was clipped by 6 bases and J by 8 bases, with 17 bases between them. The CDR3 runs 14 residues. In DNA, the CDR3 is TGTGCCAGTAGCGACTACTACGTTGGGGATGAGCAGTTCTTC. This encodes CASSDYYVGDEQFF.

Only one count was recorded for this clone. V and J are TRBV19 and TRBJ1-1; possible D gene TRBD1, 5 bases. Germline CDR1 LNHDA, CDR2 SQIVND (reference sequence). CDR3 size: 14 residues. V shed 6 bases and J shed 6 bases, with 17 bases lying between them. The CDR3 protein is CASSQGRPGAEAFF. The CDR3 DNA reads TGTGCCAGTAGCCAGGGCAGGCCAGGCGCTGAAGCTTTCTTT.

This clone was seen only a few times. The gene calls are TRBV29-1 and TRBJ1-1, with 7 bases aligning to TRBD1. V shed 7 bases and J 1 base; nucleotides not matched to a gene: 3. The CDR3 loop spans 12 amino acids. CDR1 is SQVTM, CDR2 ANQGSEA, per germline. CDR3: CSARQGNTEAFF. DNA for the CDR3: TGCAGCGCTAGACAGGGGAACACTGAAGCTTTCTTT.

CDR3 protein: CASSPYTTYEQYF. The CDR3 nucleotides are TGTGCCAGCAGCCCGTATACCACCTACGAGCAGTACTTC. The chain combines TRBV6-4 with TRBJ2-7, with D uncertain. Trimming removed 6 bases from V and 2 bases from J, with 11 bases in between. This CDR3 comprises 13 residues. Per the germline V gene, CDR1 is MRHNA and CDR2 is SNTAGT.

The genes are TRBV11-3 and TRBJ2-1; 11 nucleotides match TRBD2. The V gene end was trimmed by 8 bases and the J gene end by 0 bases; junction bases not matched to a gene: 15. Germline values: CDR1 SGHNT, CDR2 YENEEA. The CDR3 extends over 19 amino acids. The CDR3 loop is CASARGGLAGGSSYNEQFF. The CDR3 nucleotides are TGTGCCAGCGCGCGGGGTGGGCTAGCGGGAGGCAGCTCCTACAATGAGCAGTTCTTC.

This chain joins TRBV15 and TRBJ1-2, with a possible D match to TRBD1 (5 bases). The CDR3 loop spans 15 amino acids. The V end was cut by 0 bases, the J end by 0 bases, with 8 bases between. CDR1 LNHNV and CDR2 YYDKDF come from the germline V gene (reference sequence). Here the CDR3 reads CATSRDLTANYGYTF. CDR3 bases: TGTGCCACCAGCAGAGATTTGACAGCTAACTATGGCTACACCTTC. The full variable domain, its missing parts supplied by reference TRBV15 and TRBJ1-2, is DAMVIQNPRYQVTQFGKPVTLSCSQTLNHNVMYWYQQKSSQAPKLLFHYYDKDFNNEADTPDNFQSRRPNTSFCFLDIRSPGLGDTAMYLCATSRDLTANYGYTFGSGTRLTVV.

The table lists this clone with many counts. The chain uses TRBV5-4 and TRBJ2-7, with D possibly being TRBD2 (6 bases). Trimming removed 5 bases from V and 2 bases from J, with 14 bases in between. This CDR3 comprises 14 residues. From germline, CDR1 is SGHNT and CDR2 YYREEE (reference sequence). Written as DNA, the CDR3 is TGTGCCAGCAGTAACGGACCTAGCGCCTACGAGCAGTACTTC. Translation gives CASSNGPSAYEQYF.

This clone was seen only once. This chain uses TRBV5-1 with TRBJ1-3; D is ambiguous. Trimming removed 4 bases from V and 2 bases from J, with 4 bases in between. CDR1 and CDR2 from the germline V gene are SGHRS and YFSETQ. CDR3 size: 12 residues. The DNA for the CDR3 is TGCGCCAGCAGCCCCCCTGGAAACACCATATATTTT. Translated: CASSPPGNTIYF.